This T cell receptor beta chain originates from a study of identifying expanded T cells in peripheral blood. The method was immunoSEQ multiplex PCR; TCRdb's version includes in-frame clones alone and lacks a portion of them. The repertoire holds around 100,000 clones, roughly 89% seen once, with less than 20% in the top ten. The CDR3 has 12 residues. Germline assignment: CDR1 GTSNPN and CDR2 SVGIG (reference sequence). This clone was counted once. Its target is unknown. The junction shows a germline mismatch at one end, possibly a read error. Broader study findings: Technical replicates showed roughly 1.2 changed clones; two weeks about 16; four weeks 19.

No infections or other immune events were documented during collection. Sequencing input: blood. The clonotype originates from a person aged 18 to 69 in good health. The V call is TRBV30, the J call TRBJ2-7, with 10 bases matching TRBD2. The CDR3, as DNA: TGTGCCTGGGGACTAGCGGACTACCAGCAGTACTTC. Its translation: CAWGLADYQQYF.